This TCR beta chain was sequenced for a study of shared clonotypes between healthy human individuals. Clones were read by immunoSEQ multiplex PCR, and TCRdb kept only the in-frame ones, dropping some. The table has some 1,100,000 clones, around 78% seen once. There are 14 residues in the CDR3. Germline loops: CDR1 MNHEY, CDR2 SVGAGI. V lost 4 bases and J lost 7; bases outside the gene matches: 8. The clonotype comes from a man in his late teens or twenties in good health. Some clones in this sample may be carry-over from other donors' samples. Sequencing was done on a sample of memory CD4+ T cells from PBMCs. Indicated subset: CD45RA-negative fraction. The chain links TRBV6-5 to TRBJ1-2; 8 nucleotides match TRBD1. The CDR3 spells CASSFRQGTPGYTF. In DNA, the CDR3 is TGTGCCAGCAGTTTTAGACAGGGGACGCCTGGCTACACCTTC.